One sample yielded the 7 T cell receptor beta chains listed below, sequenced in a study of memory CD8 T cells in hepatitis C reinfection. Clones were sequenced by immunoSEQ multiplex PCR, and TCRdb holds only the in-frame ones, with some missing. The sample includes 35,000 to 55,000 clones, 88% seen only once; the top ten take roughly 1.2%. As for time point: peak reinfection, 3 to 8 weeks after reinfection detection. Sorted cells were sequenced directly ex vivo without any in vitro expansion. The sequencing sample was made of naive CD8+ T cells sorted from blood. These receptor sequences come from a man between 18 and 29 years old with hepatitis C virus infection.

This clone was counted a few times. The chain combines TRBV6-1 with TRBJ2-7; 7 bases line up with TRBD1. The CDR3 is made up of 14 amino acids. CDR1 and CDR2 (germline): MNHNS, SASEGT. J was trimmed by 4 bases and V by 5 bases; bases with no gene match: 8. This CDR3 reads CASSRQGSFYEQYF. In DNA form, the CDR3 reads TGTGCCAGCAGTCGACAGGGTTCGTTTTACGAGCAGTACTTC.

The chain recombines TRBV7-2 with TRBJ2-2; 8 positions match TRBD2. V was pared by 3 bases and J by 3 bases, with 3 bases of the junction left unmatched. The germline V gene encodes CDR1 SGHTA and CDR2 FQGNSA. There are 15 residues in the CDR3. The CDR3 DNA is TGTGCCAGCAGCTTGACTAGCGTACACACCGGGGAGCTGTTTTTT. The encoded protein is CASSLTSVHTGELFF. The full variable domain, in which reference TRBV7-2 and TRBJ2-2 provide the parts outside the CDR3, is GAGVSQSPSNKVTEKGKDVELRCDPISGHTALYWYRQSLGQGLEFLIYFQGNSAPDKSGLPSDRFSAERTGGSVSTLTIQRTQQEDSAVYLCASSLTSVHTGELFFGEGSRLTVL.

The CDR3 protein is CASSDRDSYTDTQYF. As DNA, the CDR3 is TGTGCCAGCAGCGACCGGGACAGCTACACAGATACGCAGTATTTT. This rearrangement joins TRBV28 to TRBJ2-3; 7 bases are shared with TRBD1. After removal of 6 bases from V and 2 bases from J, the junction contained 8 bases not matched to a gene. Germline V gene sequence: CDR1 MDHEN, CDR2 SYDVKM. This CDR3 spans 15 amino acids.

The genes are TRBV28 and TRBJ2-7; weak D call: TRBD1 (5 bases). Looked up from germline, CDR1 is MDHEN and CDR2 is SYDVKM. V shed 2 bases and J shed 7 bases, with 27 bases lying between them. The CDR3 has 18 residues. The CDR3 bases are TGTGCCAGCAGTTTACAATGGTCGCCGCGACAGTCCTTTTGGGAGCAGTACTTC. Translating gives CASSLQWSPRQSFWEQYF.

This sequence joins TRBV11-3 and TRBJ2-3, with D possibly TRBD2 on 5 matching bases. Trimming took 5 bases from V and 4 from J, leaving 13 bases between them. Germline CDR1 SGHNT, CDR2 YENEEA. The CDR3 runs 14 residues. This chain's CDR3 is CASSPQQEADTQYF. In nucleotides, the CDR3 is TGTGCCAGCAGCCCGCAGCAGGAGGCAGATACGCAGTATTTT.

The chain links TRBV7-9 to TRBJ2-1; TRBD2 matches 8 bases. CDR3 size: 16 residues. V trimming: 0 bases; J trimming: 8 bases; junction bases outside the gene matches: 9. From germline, CDR1 is SEHNR and CDR2 FQNEAQ (reference sequence). This CDR3 is CASSLASGLARYEQFF. For the CDR3, the DNA is TGTGCCAGCAGCTTAGCGTCCGGACTAGCCCGGTATGAGCAGTTCTTC.

J is TRBJ2-5 and V is TRBV6-5, with D unresolved. CDR3 size: 12 residues. Germline assignment: CDR1 MNHEY and CDR2 SVGAGI. Trimming took 6 bases from V and 2 from J, leaving 7 bases between them. For the CDR3, the DNA is TGTGCCAGCAGATCGCAGCAAGAGACCCAGTACTTC. It codes for CASRSQQETQYF.